This entry describes one T cell receptor beta chain. In the authors' workflow: Amplifying reference gene primers gave estimates of nucleated cell counts. Sequencing was performed with immunoSEQ multiplex PCR; in TCRdb, only in-frame clones are kept and a portion is missing. V, J and clone size are those of that table, while D and trimming were read from the DNA. Of roughly 88,000 clones listed, about four fifths are singletons. The J segment lost 8 bases and the V segment lost 4 bases, leaving 7 bases of the junction unmatched. The germline gives CDR1 MRHNA, CDR2 SNTAGT. The CDR3 sequence is 14 residues long. This sample was included in a study of blood T cell repertoires in COVID-19. Study information: The cDNA or gDNA used as material had been derived from T cells, B-cell-depleted T cells, or PBMCs.

The origin of this receptor is a woman over 75 with acute or convalescent COVID-19. Sequenced material: peripheral blood. The V call is TRBV6-4, the J call TRBJ1-2; the match to TRBD1 covers 10 bases. The DNA of the CDR3 is TGTGCCAGCAGTGGGGACAGGGGATTTGGCGGCTACACCTTC. It encodes CASSGDRGFGGYTF.